This T cell receptor (beta chain) was obtained from a study of T cells in Graves' hyperthyroidism and ophthalmopathy. Study information: Blood was drawn when the patient was first diagnosed and still untreated. Study-level findings and limits: Also found in blood were most expanded thyroid clonotypes above 0.001. Ophthalmopathy got predicted by the model a median roughly 6.4 months before its onset.

RNA transcripts served as the template for amplifying TCR beta CDR3 regions. HTBI primers were employed in a first-round RT-PCR of the TCR CDR3. MiXCR, run by TCRdb on the multiplex PCR reads, gives a single entry per CDR3 protein. The sample includes about 250,000 distinct CDR3 sequences, 22% seen only once; the top ten take about 60%. The V gene's germline CDR1 is MNHNS and CDR2 SASEGT. The CDR3 loop spans 18 amino acids. V was clipped by 5 bases and J by 0 bases, with 20 bases between them. It was uncontrolled infection, other autoimmune disease, pregnancy or lactation that excluded patients. This clonotype was seen ten or more times. Its antigen is undetermined.

The source material was blood. V gene TRBV6-1 combines with J gene TRBJ2-4; D not resolved. The sequence derives from a man aged 30 to 39 with Graves' ophthalmopathy. The CDR3 is CASSNLDGEGRAKNIQYF. CDR3 nucleotide sequence: TGTGCCAGCAGTAACCTGGACGGTGAAGGTCGAGCCAAAAACATTCAGTACTTC.